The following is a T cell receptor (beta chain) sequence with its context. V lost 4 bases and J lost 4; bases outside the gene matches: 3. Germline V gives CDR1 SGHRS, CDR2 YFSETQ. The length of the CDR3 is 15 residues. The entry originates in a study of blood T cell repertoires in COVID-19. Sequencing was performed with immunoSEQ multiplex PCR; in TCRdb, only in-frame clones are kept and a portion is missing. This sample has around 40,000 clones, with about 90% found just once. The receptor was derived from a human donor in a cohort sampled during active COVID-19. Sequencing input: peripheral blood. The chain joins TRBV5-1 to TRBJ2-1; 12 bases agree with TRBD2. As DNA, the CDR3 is TGCGCCAGCAGCGAAACTAGCGGGGGGTACAATGAGCAGTTCTTC. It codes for CASSETSGGYNEQFF.